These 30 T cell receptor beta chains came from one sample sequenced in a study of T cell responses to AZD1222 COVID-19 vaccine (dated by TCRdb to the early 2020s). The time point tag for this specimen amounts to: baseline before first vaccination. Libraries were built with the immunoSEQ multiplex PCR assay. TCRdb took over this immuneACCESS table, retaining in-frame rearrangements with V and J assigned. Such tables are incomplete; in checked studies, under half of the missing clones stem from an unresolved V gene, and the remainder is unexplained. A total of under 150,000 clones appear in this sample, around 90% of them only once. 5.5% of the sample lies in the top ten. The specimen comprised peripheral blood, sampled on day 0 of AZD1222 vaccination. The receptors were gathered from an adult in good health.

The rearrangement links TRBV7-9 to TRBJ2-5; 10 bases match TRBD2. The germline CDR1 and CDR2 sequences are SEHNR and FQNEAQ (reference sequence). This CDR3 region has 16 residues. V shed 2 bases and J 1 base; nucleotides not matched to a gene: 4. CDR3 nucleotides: TGTGCCAGCAGCTTAATAGCGGGAGGCCTCCAAGAGACCCAGTACTTC. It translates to CASSLIAGGLQETQYF.

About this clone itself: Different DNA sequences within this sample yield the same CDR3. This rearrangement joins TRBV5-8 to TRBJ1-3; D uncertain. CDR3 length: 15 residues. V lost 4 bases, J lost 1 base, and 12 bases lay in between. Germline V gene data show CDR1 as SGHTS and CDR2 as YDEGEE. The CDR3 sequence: CASSLSSLSGNTIYF. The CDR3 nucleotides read TGTGCCAGCAGCCTGTCGAGTCTATCTGGAAACACCATATATTTT.

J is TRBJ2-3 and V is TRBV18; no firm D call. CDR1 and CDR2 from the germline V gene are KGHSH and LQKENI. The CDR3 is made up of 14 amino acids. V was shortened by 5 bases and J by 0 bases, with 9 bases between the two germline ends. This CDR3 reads CASSVRRSTDTQYF. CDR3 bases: TGTGCCAGCTCAGTCAGGAGAAGCACAGATACGCAGTATTTT.

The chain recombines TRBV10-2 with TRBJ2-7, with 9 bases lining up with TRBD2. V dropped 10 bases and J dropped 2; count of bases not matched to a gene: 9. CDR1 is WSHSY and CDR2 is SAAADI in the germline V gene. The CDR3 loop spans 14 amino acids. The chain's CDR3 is CATLGLAPTYEQYF. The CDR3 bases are TGCGCCACCCTTGGACTAGCGCCGACCTACGAGCAGTACTTC.

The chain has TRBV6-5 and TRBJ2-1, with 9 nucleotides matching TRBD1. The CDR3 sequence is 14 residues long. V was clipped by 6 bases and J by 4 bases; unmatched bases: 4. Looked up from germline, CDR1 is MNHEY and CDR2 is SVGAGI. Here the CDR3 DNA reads TGTGCCAGCAGCCGGGACAGGGTTTACAATGAGCAGTTCTTC. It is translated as CASSRDRVYNEQFF.

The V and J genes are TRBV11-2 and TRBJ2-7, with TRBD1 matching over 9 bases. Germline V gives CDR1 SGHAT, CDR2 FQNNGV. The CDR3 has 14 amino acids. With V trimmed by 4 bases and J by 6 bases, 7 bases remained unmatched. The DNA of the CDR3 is TGTGCCAGCAGCTCAATCGGACAGGGGTTCGAGCAGTACTTC. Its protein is CASSSIGQGFEQYF.

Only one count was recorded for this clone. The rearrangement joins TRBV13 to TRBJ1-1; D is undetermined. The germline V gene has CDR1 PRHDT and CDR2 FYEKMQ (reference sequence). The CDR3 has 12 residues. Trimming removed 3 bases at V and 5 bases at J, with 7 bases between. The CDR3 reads CASSLRRTEAFF. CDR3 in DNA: TGTGCCAGCAGCTTGCGGCGAACTGAAGCTTTCTTT.

The CDR3 is CASSHRGSGNTIYF. The DNA of the CDR3 is TGTGCCAGTAGTCACCGAGGGTCTGGAAACACCATATATTTT. The rearrangement links TRBV19 to TRBJ1-3; no definite D call. V lost 5 bases, J lost 1 base, and 9 bases lay in between. This CDR3 spans 14 amino acids. The germline V gene has CDR1 LNHDA and CDR2 SQIVND (reference sequence).

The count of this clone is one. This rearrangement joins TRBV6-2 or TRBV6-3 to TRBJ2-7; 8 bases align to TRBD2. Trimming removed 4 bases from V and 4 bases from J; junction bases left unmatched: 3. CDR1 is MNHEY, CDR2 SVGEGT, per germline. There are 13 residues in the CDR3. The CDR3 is CASSFSGIYEQYF. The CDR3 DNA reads TGTGCCAGCAGTTTTAGCGGGATATACGAGCAGTACTTC.

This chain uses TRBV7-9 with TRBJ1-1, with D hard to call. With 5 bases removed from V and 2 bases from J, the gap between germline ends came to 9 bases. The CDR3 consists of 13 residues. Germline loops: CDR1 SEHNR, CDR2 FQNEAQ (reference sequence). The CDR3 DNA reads TGTGCCAGCAGCGAGGCGGGTAACACTGAAGCTTTCTTT. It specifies CASSEAGNTEAFF.

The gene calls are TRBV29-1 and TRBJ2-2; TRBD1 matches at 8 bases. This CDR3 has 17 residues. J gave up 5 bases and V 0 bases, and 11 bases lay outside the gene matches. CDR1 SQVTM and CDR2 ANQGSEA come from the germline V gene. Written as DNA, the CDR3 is TGCAGCGTTGAAGATTGGGGCAGGGGGCTAAGTACCGGGGAGCTGTTTTTT. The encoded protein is CSVEDWGRGLSTGELFF.

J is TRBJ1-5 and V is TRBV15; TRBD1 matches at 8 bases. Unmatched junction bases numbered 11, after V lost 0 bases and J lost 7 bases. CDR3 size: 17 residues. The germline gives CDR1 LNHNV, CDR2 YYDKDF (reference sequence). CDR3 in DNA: TGTGCCACCAGCAGAGATACGGTAGCAGGGGGCCGCCAGCCCCAGCATTTT. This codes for CATSRDTVAGGRQPQHF. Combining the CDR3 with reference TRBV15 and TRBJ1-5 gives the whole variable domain DAMVIQNPRYQVTQFGKPVTLSCSQTLNHNVMYWYQQKSSQAPKLLFHYYDKDFNNEADTPDNFQSRRPNTSFCFLDIRSPGLGDTAMYLCATSRDTVAGGRQPQHFGDGTRLSIL.

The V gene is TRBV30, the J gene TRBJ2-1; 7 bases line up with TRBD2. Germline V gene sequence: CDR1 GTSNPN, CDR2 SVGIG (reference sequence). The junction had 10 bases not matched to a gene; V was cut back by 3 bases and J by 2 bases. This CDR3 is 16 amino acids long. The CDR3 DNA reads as TGTGCCTGGAGCGCGAGACTAGCTATACCCTACAATGAGCAGTTCTTC. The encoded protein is CAWSARLAIPYNEQFF.

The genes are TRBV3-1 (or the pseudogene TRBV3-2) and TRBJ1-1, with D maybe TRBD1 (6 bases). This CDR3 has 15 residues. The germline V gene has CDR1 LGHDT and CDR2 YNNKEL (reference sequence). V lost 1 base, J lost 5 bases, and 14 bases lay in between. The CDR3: CASSQGAGAWTEAFF. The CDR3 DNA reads TGTGCCAGCAGCCAAGGGGCAGGGGCCTGGACTGAAGCTTTCTTT.

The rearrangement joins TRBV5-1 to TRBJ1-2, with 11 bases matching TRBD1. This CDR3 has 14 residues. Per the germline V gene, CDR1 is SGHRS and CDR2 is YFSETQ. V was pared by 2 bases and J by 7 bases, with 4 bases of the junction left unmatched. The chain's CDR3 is CASSFGQGASGYTF. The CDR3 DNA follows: TGCGCCAGCAGCTTCGGACAGGGGGCGTCTGGCTACACCTTC.

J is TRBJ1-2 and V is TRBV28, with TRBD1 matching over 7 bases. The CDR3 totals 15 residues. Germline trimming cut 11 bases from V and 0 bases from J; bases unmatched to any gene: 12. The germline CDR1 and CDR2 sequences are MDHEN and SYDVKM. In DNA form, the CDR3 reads TGTGCCGTCGTACAGGGGAGGGGGTCTAACTATGGCTACACCTTC. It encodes CAVVQGRGSNYGYTF.

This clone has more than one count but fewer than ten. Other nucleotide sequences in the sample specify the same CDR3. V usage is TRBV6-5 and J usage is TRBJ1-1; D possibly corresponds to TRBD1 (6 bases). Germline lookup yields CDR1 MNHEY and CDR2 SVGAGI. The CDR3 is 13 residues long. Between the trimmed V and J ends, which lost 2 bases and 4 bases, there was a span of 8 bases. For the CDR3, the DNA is TGTGCCAGCAGTTACAGCAGGGGCACTGAAGCTTTCTTT. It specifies CASSYSRGTEAFF.

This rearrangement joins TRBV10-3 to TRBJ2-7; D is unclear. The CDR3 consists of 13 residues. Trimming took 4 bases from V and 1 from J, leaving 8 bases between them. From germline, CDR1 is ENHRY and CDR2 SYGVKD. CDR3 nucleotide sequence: TGTGCCATCAGTGGGGGTTTTTCCTACGAGCAGTACTTC. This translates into CAISGGFSYEQYF.

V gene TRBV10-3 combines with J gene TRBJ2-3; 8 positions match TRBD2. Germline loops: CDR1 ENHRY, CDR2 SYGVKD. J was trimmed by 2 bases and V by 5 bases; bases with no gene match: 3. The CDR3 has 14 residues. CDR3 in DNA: TGTGCCATCAGTCTAGCGGGCCTCACAGATACGCAGTATTTT. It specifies CAISLAGLTDTQYF.

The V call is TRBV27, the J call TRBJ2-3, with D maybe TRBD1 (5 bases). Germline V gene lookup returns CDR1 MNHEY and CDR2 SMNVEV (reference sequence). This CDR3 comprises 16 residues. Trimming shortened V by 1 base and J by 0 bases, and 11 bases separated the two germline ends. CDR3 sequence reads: CASSLYAGHSTDTQYF. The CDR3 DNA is TGTGCCAGCAGTTTATACGCAGGACATAGCACAGATACGCAGTATTTT.

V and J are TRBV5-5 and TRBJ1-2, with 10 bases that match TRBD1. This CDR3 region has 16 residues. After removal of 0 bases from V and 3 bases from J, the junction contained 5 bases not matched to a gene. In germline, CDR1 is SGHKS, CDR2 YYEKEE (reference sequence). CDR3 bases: TGTGCCAGCAGCTTGGGACAGGGGGCTTGGGACTATGGCTACACCTTC. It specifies CASSLGQGAWDYGYTF.

CDR3 DNA sequence: TGTGCCAGCAGTTTAGGGACAGAAGGCGAGCAGTACTTC. Its translation is CASSLGTEGEQYF. This chain joins TRBV28 and TRBJ2-7; the match to TRBD1 covers 7 bases. Germline CDR1 is MDHEN and CDR2 is SYDVKM. The J segment lost 6 bases and the V segment lost 2 bases, leaving 4 bases of the junction unmatched. There are 13 residues in the CDR3.

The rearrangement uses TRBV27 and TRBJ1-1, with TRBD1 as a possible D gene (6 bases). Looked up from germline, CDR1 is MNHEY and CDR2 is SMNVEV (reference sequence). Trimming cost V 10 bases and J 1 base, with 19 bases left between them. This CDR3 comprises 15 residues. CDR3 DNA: TGTGCCACTAGCTCCGGACAGACTCGGAACACTGAAGCTTTCTTT. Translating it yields CATSSGQTRNTEAFF.

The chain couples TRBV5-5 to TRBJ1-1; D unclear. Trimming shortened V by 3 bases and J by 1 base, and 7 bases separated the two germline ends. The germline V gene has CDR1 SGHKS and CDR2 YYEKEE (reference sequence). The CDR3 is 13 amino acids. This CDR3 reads CASSSGRNTEAFF. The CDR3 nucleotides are TGTGCCAGCAGCTCAGGACGGAACACTGAAGCTTTCTTT.

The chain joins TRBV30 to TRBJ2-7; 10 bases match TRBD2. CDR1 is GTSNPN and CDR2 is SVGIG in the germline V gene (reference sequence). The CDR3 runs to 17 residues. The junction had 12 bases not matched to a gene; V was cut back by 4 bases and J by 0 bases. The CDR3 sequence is CAWNGASGSQSSYEQYF. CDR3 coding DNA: TGTGCCTGGAATGGAGCTAGCGGGAGTCAAAGCTCCTACGAGCAGTACTTC. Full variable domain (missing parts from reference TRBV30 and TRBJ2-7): SQTIHQWPATLVQPVGSPLSLECTVEGTSNPNLYWYRQAAGRGLQLLFYSVGIGQISSEVPQNLSASRPQDRQFILSSKKLLLSDSGFYLCAWNGASGSQSSYEQYFGPGTRLTVT.

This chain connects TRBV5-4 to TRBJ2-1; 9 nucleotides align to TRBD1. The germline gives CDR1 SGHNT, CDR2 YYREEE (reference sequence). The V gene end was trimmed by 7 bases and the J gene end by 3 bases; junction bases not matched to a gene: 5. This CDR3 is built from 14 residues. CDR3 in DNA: TGTGCCAGCTTTAGGGACAGGGACTACAATGAGCAGTTCTTC. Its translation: CASFRDRDYNEQFF. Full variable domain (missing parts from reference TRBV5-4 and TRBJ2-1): ETGVTQSPTHLIKTRGQQVTLRCSSQSGHNTVSWYQQALGQGPQFIFQYYREEENGRGNFPPRFSGLQFPNYSSELNVNALELDDSALYLCASFRDRDYNEQFFGPGTRLTVL.

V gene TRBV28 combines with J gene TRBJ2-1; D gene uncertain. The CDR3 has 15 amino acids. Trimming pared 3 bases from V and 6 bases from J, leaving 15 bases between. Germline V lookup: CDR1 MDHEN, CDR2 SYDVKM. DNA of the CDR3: TGTGCCAGCAGTTTGGGAAGGGTCGTCTCCAATGAGCAGTTCTTC. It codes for CASSLGRVVSNEQFF.

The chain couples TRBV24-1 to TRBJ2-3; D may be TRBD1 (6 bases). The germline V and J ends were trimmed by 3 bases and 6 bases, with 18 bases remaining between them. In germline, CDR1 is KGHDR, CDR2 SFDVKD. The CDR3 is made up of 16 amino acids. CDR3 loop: CATSDRSQGLGDTQYF. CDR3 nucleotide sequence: TGTGCCACCAGTGATCGATCGCAGGGGTTAGGGGATACGCAGTATTTT.

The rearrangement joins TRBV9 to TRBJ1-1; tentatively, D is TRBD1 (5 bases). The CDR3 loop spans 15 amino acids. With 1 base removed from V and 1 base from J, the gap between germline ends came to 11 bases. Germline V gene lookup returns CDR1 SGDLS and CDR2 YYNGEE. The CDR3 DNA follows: TGTGCCAGCAGCGTACAGGGTAATGGGAACACTGAAGCTTTCTTT. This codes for CASSVQGNGNTEAFF.

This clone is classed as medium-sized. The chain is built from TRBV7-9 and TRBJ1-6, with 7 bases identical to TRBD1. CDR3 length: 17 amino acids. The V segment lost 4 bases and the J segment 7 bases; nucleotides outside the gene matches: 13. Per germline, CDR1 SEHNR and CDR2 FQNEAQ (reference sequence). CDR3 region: CASSSPEMGQLNSPLHF. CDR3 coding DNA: TGTGCCAGCAGCTCCCCCGAGATGGGACAGCTGAATTCACCCCTCCACTTT. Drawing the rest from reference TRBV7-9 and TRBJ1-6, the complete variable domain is DTGVSQNPRHKITKRGQNVTFRCDPISEHNRLYWYRQTLGQGPEFLTYFQNEAQLEKSRLLSDRFSAERPKGSFSTLEIQRTEQGDSAMYLCASSSPEMGQLNSPLHFGNGTRLTVT.